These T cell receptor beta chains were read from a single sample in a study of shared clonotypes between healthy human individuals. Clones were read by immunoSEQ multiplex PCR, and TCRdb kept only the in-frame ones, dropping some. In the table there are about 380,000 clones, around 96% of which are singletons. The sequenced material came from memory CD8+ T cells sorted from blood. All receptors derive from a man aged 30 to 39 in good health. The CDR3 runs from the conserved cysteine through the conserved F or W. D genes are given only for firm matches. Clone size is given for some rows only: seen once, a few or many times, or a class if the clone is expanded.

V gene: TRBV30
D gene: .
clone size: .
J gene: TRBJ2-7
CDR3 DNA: TGTGCCTGGAGTAGGGGGCTTAGCGGCTACGAGCAGTACTTC
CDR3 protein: CAWSRGLSGYEQYF

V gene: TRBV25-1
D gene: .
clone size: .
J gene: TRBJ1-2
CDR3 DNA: TGTGCCAGCAGTTCCTTTGGTGGCTACACCTTC
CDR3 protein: CASSSFGGYTF

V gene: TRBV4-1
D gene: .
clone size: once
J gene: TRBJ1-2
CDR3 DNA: TGCGCCAGCAGTAAAAATCCCCAGGTAATCGGGGTTCCAAATGGCTACACCTTC
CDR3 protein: CASSKNPQVIGVPNGYTF

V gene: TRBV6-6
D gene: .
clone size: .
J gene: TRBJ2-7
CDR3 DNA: TGTGCCAGCAGTTACTCTCGGAACTCCTACGAGCAGTACTTC
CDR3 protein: CASSYSRNSYEQYF

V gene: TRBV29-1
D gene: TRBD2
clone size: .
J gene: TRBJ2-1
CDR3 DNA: TGCAGCGTTGAGCTAGCGGTCAATGAGCAGTTCTTC
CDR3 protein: CSVELAVNEQFF

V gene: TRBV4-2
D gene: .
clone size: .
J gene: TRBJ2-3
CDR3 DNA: TGTGCCAGCAGCCAATTTGCAGGGGTCACAGATACGCAGTATTTT
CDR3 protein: CASSQFAGVTDTQYF

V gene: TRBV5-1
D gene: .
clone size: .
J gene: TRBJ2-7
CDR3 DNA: TGCGCCAGCAGCTTGGTGCTGAACTCCTACGAGCAGTACTTC
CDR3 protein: CASSLVLNSYEQYF

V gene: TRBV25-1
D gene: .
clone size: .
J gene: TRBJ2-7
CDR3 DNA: TGTGCCAGCAGCCCGGACAGCTACGAGCAGTACTTC
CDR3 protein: CASSPDSYEQYF

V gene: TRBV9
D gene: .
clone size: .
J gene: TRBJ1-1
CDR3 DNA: TGTGCCAGCAGCCCAAGTCCCACTATGAACACTGAAGCTTTCTTT
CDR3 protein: CASSPSPTMNTEAFF

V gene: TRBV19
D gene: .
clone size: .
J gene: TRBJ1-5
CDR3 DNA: TGTGCCAGTAATGACATACCAGGCAATCAGCCCCAGCATTTT
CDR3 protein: CASNDIPGNQPQHF

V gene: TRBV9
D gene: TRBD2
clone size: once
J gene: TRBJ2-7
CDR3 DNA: TGTGCCAGCAGCGTAGCCCCGAGGGGGACCCTAGCGGGAGGTAACGAGCAGTACTTC
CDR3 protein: CASSVAPRGTLAGGNEQYF

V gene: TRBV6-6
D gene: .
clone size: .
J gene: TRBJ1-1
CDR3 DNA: TGTGCCAGCAACCTACAGGGTAGCACTGAAGCTTTCTTT
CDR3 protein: CASNLQGSTEAFF

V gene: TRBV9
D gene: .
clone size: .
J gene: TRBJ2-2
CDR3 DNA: TGTGCCAGCAGCGTCCCGCCCGGGGAGCTGTTTTTT
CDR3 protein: CASSVPPGELFF

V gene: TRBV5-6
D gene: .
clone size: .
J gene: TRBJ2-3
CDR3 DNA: TGTGCCAGCAGCTTGACAGGGACAGATACGCAGTATTTT
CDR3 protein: CASSLTGTDTQYF

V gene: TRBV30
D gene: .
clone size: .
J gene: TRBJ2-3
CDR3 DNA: TGTGCCTGGAGAAGGGGTCGGGATACGCAGTATTTT
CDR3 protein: CAWRRGRDTQYF

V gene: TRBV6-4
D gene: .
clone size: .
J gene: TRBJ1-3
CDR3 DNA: TGTGCCACCGACGCTAACCAGGGTCACGTCGGAAAGAGAAGAAACACCATATATTTT
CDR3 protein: CATDANQGHVGKRRNTIYF

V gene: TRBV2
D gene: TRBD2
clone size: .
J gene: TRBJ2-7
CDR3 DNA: TGTGCCAGCAGGACTAGCGGAGCCGTCAGTCTTGCCTACGAGCAGTACTTC
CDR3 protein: CASRTSGAVSLAYEQYF

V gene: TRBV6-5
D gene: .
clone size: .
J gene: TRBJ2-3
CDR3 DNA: TGTGCCAGCAGCCTACTTTTCGGGACAGATACGCAGTATTTT
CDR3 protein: CASSLLFGTDTQYF

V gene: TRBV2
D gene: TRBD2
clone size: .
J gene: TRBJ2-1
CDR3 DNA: TGTGCCAGCAGTGACGATAGCGGGAGCGGCAATGAGCAGTTCTTC
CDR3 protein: CASSDDSGSGNEQFF

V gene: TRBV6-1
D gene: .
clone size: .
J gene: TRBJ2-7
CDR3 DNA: TGTGCCAGCAGTGAGGGCAGGACCTACGAGCAGTACTTC
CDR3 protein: CASSEGRTYEQYF

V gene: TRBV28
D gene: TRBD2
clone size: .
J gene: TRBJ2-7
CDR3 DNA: TGTGCCAGCAGTTTGGTCCGGACTAGGGTGTCCTACGAGCAGTACTTC
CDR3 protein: CASSLVRTRVSYEQYF

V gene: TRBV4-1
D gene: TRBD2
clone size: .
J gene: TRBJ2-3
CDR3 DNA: TGCGCCAGCAGCAACGGCTACGGGACTAGCGGGAGGGCCCGCACAGATACGCAGTATTTT
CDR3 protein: CASSNGYGTSGRARTDTQYF

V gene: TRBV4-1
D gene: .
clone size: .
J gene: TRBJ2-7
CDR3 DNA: TGCGCCAGCAGCCAAGCTGGGGAGGGGGCCTACGAGCAGTACTTC
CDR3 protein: CASSQAGEGAYEQYF

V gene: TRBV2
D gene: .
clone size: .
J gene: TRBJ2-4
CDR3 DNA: TGTGCCAGCAGTGTTTGGGAAGGCGCCAAAAACATTCAGTACTTC
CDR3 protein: CASSVWEGAKNIQYF

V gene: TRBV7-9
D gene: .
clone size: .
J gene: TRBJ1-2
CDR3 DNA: TGTGCCAGCAGTCGGGGAGCTTCTAACTATGGCTACACCTTC
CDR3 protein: CASSRGASNYGYTF

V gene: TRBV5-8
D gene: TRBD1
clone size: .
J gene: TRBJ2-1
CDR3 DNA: TGTGCCAGCTCAAGGACAGGGTTTAGGGATGAGCAGTTCTTC
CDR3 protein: CASSRTGFRDEQFF

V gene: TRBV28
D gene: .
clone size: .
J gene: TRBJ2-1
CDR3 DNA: TGTGCCAGCAGTTTAACTAGCAGCTACAATGAGCAGTTCTTC
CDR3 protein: CASSLTSSYNEQFF

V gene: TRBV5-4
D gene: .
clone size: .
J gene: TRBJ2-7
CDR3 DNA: TGTGCCAGCAGCTTCCGCCTAGGGGATGAGCAGTACTTC
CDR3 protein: CASSFRLGDEQYF

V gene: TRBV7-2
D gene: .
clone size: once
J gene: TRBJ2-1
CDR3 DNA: TGTGCCAGCAGCTTCGGGAATGAGCAGTTCTTC
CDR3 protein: CASSFGNEQFF

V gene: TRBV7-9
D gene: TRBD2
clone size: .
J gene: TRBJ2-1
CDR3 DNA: TGTGCCAGCAGCCCCCGGCTAGCGGGTAAGAGCTCCTACAATGAGCAGTTCTTC
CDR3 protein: CASSPRLAGKSSYNEQFF

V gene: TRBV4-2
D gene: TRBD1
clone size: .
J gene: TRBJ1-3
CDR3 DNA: TGTGCCAGCAGCCAAGCCGACAGGGGGCGAAACACCATATATTTT
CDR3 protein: CASSQADRGRNTIYF